Below are 15 T cell receptor beta chains sequenced from a single sample in a study of blood T cells in healthy people across ages. Alongside a J-beta primer mix, a sample-barcoded 5' primer served in a second PCR lasting about 6 to 12 cycles. Each CDR3 protein is one row after TCRdb ran MiXCR on the 5' RACE reads. The data show roughly 2 million distinct CDR3 sequences, around 50% seen once. The sample comprised blood. The receptors come from a woman in her thirties or forties in good health.

CDR3 sequence: CASSRGLRLEQFF. Written as DNA, the CDR3 is TGTGCCAGCAGCCGAGGATTGAGGCTCGAGCAGTTCTTC. The chain carries TRBV6-5 and TRBJ2-1; unclear D gene. Trimming left V 6 bases short and J 10 bases short, with 16 bases between. CDR1 MNHEY and CDR2 SVGAGI come from the germline V gene. CDR3 length: 13 residues.

The chain joins TRBV7-8 to TRBJ2-7; 10 bases line up with TRBD1. V lost 5 bases to trimming and J lost 4 bases; unmatched junction nucleotides: 8. The CDR3 spans 15 residues. In germline, CDR1 is SGHVS, CDR2 FQNEAQ. CDR3 region: CASSIARDRGYEQYF. DNA of the CDR3: TGTGCCAGCAGCATCGCCCGGGACAGGGGTTACGAGCAGTACTTC.

This chain uses TRBV5-5 with TRBJ2-6; TRBD1 is a possible D gene (6 bases). Germline assignment: CDR1 SGHKS and CDR2 YYEKEE (reference sequence). The germline V and J ends were trimmed by 0 bases and 10 bases, with 17 bases remaining between them. The CDR3 spans 16 residues. The CDR3 is CASSLEDSALGNVLTF. CDR3 DNA: TGTGCCAGCAGCTTGGAGGACAGCGCTCTGGGGAACGTCCTGACTTTC.

CDR3 loop: CSALRTGRNQPQHF. The DNA of the CDR3 is TGCAGTGCTCTTCGGACAGGGAGAAATCAGCCCCAGCATTTT. The chain has TRBV20-1 and TRBJ1-5; 8 bases align to TRBD1. The CDR3 has 14 amino acids. Losses at the gene ends were 5 bases for V and 4 bases for J; bases not matched to a gene: 7. Germline V lookup: CDR1 DFQATT, CDR2 SNEGSKA (reference sequence).

Only a few counts were recorded for this clonotype. The chain employs TRBV4-2 and TRBJ2-5; 8 nucleotides agree with TRBD1. The J call may not be correct, given that the DNA end is closer to TRBJ2-7. The CDR3 consists of 14 residues. Germline CDR1 and CDR2: LGHNA and YNFKEQ. The DNA for the CDR3 is TGTGCCAGCAGCCATCCCGGACAGGGCGACGAGCAGTACTTC. Its protein product is CASSHPGQGDEQYF.

The V gene is TRBV4-3, the J gene TRBJ2-1; the D is unclear. CDR1 is LGHNA and CDR2 is YSLEER in the germline V gene. This CDR3 contains 16 residues. V shed 0 bases and J shed 5 bases, with 14 bases lying between them. The CDR3 sequence is CASSQEIWAEDNEQFF. CDR3 sequence (DNA): TGCGCCAGCAGCCAAGAGATCTGGGCAGAAGACAATGAGCAGTTCTTC.

The table lists this clonotype with many counts. The CDR3 sequence: CASSQEASSYNEQFF. The CDR3 nucleotides read TGCGCCAGCAGCCAAGAGGCAAGCTCCTACAATGAGCAGTTCTTC. This chain connects TRBV4-3 to TRBJ2-1; D is undetermined. Trimming left V 0 bases short and J 0 bases short, with 6 bases between. The CDR3 is 15 amino acids. Germline V gene lookup returns CDR1 LGHNA and CDR2 YSLEER.

This chain joins TRBV29-1 and TRBJ2-5, with TRBD1 identical over 7 bases. Germline V lookup: CDR1 SQVTM, CDR2 ANQGSEA. Germline trimming cut 7 bases from V and 2 bases from J; bases unmatched to any gene: 10. The CDR3 spans 14 residues. In DNA form, the CDR3 reads TGCAGCGCTCACCGGGACAGCGGACAAGAGACCCAGTACTTC. As protein: CSAHRDSGQETQYF. The full variable domain, in which reference TRBV29-1 and TRBJ2-5 provide the parts outside the CDR3, is SAVISQKPSRDICQRGTSLTIQCQVDSQVTMMFWYRQQPGQSLTLIATANQGSEATYESGFVIDKFPISRPNLTFSTLTVSNMSPEDSSIYLCSAHRDSGQETQYFGPGTRLLVL.

This clonotype was detected once. The rearrangement links TRBV7-9 to TRBJ2-3; tentative D call: TRBD1 (6 bases). CDR3 length: 12 residues. Trimming removed 5 bases from V and 14 bases from J, with 17 bases in between. Germline-derived CDR1 and CDR2 are SEHNR and FQNEAQ (reference sequence). CDR3 sequence (DNA): TGTGCCAGCAGCCGGGACACCCACGCGGGGTATTTT. It is translated as CASSRDTHAGYF.

This chain uses TRBV11-2 with TRBJ2-1, with 7 nucleotides matching TRBD1. The V segment lost 1 base and the J segment 10 bases; nucleotides outside the gene matches: 10. CDR1 is SGHAT, CDR2 FQNNGV, per germline. CDR3 length: 15 amino acids. This CDR3 reads CASSLGSTGVGEQFF. CDR3 nucleotides: TGTGCCAGCAGCTTAGGGTCCACAGGGGTTGGGGAGCAGTTCTTC.

The chain uses TRBV20-1 and TRBJ2-3; D is ambiguous. CDR1 DFQATT and CDR2 SNEGSKA come from the germline V gene (reference sequence). The germline V and J ends were trimmed by 6 bases and 5 bases, with 12 bases remaining between them. The CDR3 totals 12 residues. CDR3 DNA sequence: TGCAGTGCCAATCCACTGGTAGATACGCAGTATTTT. Residues: CSANPLVDTQYF.

The CDR3 region has the DNA TGTGCCAGCAGCCTGGTTGTAGGACAGGGGAGCACAGATACGCAGTATTTT. Its translation: CASSLVVGQGSTDTQYF. The chain is built from TRBV5-4 and TRBJ2-3; TRBD1 agrees at 9 bases. CDR1 and CDR2 (germline): SGHNT, YYREEE (reference sequence). There are 17 residues in the CDR3. V was pared by 4 bases and J by 0 bases, with 9 bases of the junction left unmatched.

This clonotype was counted a few times. The V call is TRBV20-1, the J call TRBJ2-1; no firm D call. The CDR3 spans 14 residues. Germline V gene lookup returns CDR1 DFQATT and CDR2 SNEGSKA (reference sequence). Trimming took 5 bases from V and 7 from J, leaving 18 bases between them. The CDR3 loop is CSARPAQRVNEQFF. In nucleotides, the CDR3 is TGCAGTGCTCGGCCGGCCCAGCGTGTAAATGAGCAGTTCTTC.

The CDR3 nucleotides are TGTGCCAGCAGTACGAGGACAGGGGGCAGGGAGACCCAGTACTTC. It yields the protein CASSTRTGGRETQYF. The chain has TRBV28 and TRBJ2-5; 11 bases are a match to TRBD1. The germline V gene encodes CDR1 MDHEN and CDR2 SYDVKM. V was clipped by 5 bases and J by 5 bases; unmatched bases: 7. CDR3 length: 15 residues.

This clonotype was detected only a few times. The chain uses TRBV28 and TRBJ2-7, with D tentatively TRBD2 (5 bases). This CDR3 is built from 12 residues. The germline V gene has CDR1 MDHEN and CDR2 SYDVKM. V was trimmed by 6 bases and J by 7 bases, leaving 13 bases between them. CDR3 coding DNA: TGTGCCAGCAGCCAGGACTTCTGGGAGCAGTACTTC. This translates into CASSQDFWEQYF.